This T cell receptor beta chain was identified during a study of read filtering for tumor transcriptome and immune sequencing. Across the study: TCR-mapped reads were about 4 to 11 million with IR-seq versus about 75 to 1,400 with RNA-seq.

The germline gives CDR1 MNHNY, CDR2 SVGAGI (reference sequence). The CDR3 has 16 residues. V lost 6 bases and J lost 5; bases outside the gene matches: 7. The library was built from about 400 ng RNA with molecular barcoded adaptors for alpha/delta and beta/gamma chains. Using its own MiXCR run on the reads, TCRdb lists one record per CDR3 protein. The sample includes some 130,000 distinct CDR3 sequences, 13% seen only once; the top ten take 8.4%. In its sample, this clonotype was seen many times. Every patient had bone marrow sampled while the disease was active. This receptor was identified in a donor at least 40 years old with multiple myeloma. The sequencing sample was made of a population of CD138-negative cells sorted from bone marrow. The chain links TRBV6-6 to TRBJ2-1; 13 nucleotides match TRBD2. Here the CDR3 DNA reads TGTGCCAGCAGCTCCAGTGGGACTAGCGGGAACAATGAGCAGTTCTTC. It specifies CASSSSGTSGNNEQFF.